This entry lists 14 T cell receptor beta chains sequenced from one sample in a study of immune heterogeneity within non-small cell lung tumors. Amplifying TCR beta CDR3 involved multiplex PCR carried out with 32 V and 13 J primers. TCRdb re-called the multiplex PCR reads with MiXCR, one entry per CDR3 protein. The data contain some 10,000 distinct CDR3 sequences, around 30% of them singletons. Bulk tumor genomic DNA was the template, and each sample received about 600 ng. Several spatially distant biopsies were obtained per primary tumor intraoperatively. Each patient presented with untreated, newly diagnosed non-small cell lung cancer and received curative surgery. The sequenced sample was lung tumor tissue. All receptors derive from a man in his forties or fifties with non-small cell lung cancer.

This clonotype was seen many times. The J gene is TRBJ2-7, the V gene TRBV25-1; 9 bases line up with TRBD1. Trimming took 4 bases from V and 3 from J; bases not matched to a gene: 7. The V gene's germline CDR1 is MGHDK and CDR2 SYGVNS. CDR3 size: 15 residues. DNA for the CDR3: TGTGCCAGCAGTGGGGGACAGGGTAATTTCTACGAGCAGTACTTC. It encodes CASSGGQGNFYEQYF.

This clonotype appeared many times. This chain connects TRBV20-1 to TRBJ2-1, with 7 bases aligning to TRBD1. The trim removed 1 base at V and 3 bases at J, leaving 6 bases unmatched. CDR1 and CDR2 from the germline V gene are DFQATT and SNEGSKA (reference sequence). The length of the CDR3 is 15 residues. The CDR3 nucleotides read TGCAGTGCTAGAGCCCAGGGGGAAAACTACAATGAGCAGTTCTTC. Amino acid sequence: CSARAQGENYNEQFF.

As to this clonotype: A single base separates this from a much larger clone, so it may be a read error. V gene TRBV20-1 combines with J gene TRBJ2-7, with 9 bases identical to TRBD2. The CDR3 sequence is 14 residues long. Germline-derived CDR1 and CDR2 are DFQATT and SNEGSKA (reference sequence). Trimming at V came to 1 base and at J to 9 bases, leaving 10 bases not matched to a gene. The CDR3 DNA reads TGCAGTGCTAGAGCCGGCGGGAGGGGAGACGGGCAGTACTTC. Protein sequence: CSARAGGRGDGQYF.

This clonotype was counted many times. V is TRBV3-1 and J is TRBJ1-2; 8 bases are shared with TRBD1. In germline, CDR1 is LGHDT, CDR2 YNNKEL (reference sequence). The CDR3 spans 14 residues. V lost 4 bases and J lost 1; bases outside the gene matches: 2. CDR3: CASSPDRGNYGYTF. CDR3 DNA sequence: TGTGCCAGCAGCCCCGACAGGGGTAACTATGGCTACACCTTC. Full variable domain (remainder filled in from reference TRBV3-1 and TRBJ1-2): DTAVSQTPKYLVTQMGNDKSIKCEQNLGHDTMYWYKQDSKKFLKIMFSYNNKELIINETVPNRFSPKSPDKAHLNLHINSLELGDSAVYFCASSPDRGNYGYTFGSGTRLTVV.

The chain carries TRBV5-1 and TRBJ2-5; no definite D call. V was pared by 4 bases and J by 0 bases, with 4 bases between. The CDR3 runs 12 residues. In germline, CDR1 is SGHRS, CDR2 YFSETQ. For the CDR3, the DNA is TGCGCCAGCAGCACCAACCAAGAGACCCAGTACTTC. It codes for CASSTNQETQYF.

To note about this clonotype: This clone may be a read error of a much larger clone one base away. V is TRBV30 and J is TRBJ1-3; no clear D gene. V lost 4 bases and J lost 1, with 8 bases in between. CDR1 and CDR2 from the germline V gene are GTSNPN and SVGIG (reference sequence). The CDR3 runs to 13 residues. The CDR3 sequence is CAWMSASGNTIYF. CDR3 coding DNA: TGTGCCTGGATGAGCGCTTCTGGAAACACCATATATTTT.

In the case of this clonotype: It may be a read error: a sequence one base away is much more abundant. V is TRBV19 and J is TRBJ1-5; D call uncertain. There are 15 residues in the CDR3. Germline V gives CDR1 LNHDA, CDR2 SQIVND (reference sequence). CDR3 region: CASSIGQAFNKPQHF. In nucleotides, the CDR3 is TGTGCCAGTAGTATAGGGCAGGCCTTCAATAAGCCCCAGCATTTT.

Details on this clonotype: Relative to the germline gene, one junction end is altered; a read error may explain this. The rearrangement joins TRBV7-2 to TRBJ1-1; no clear D gene. Germline lookup yields CDR1 SGHTA and CDR2 FQGNSA. This CDR3 has 13 amino acids. The CDR3 here is CASSPPLNTEDFF. The CDR3 nucleotides read TGTGCCAGCAGCCCACCCCTAAACACTGAAGATTTCTTT. Using reference TRBV7-2 and TRBJ1-1 for the parts outside the CDR3, the full variable domain is GAGVSQSPSNKVTEKGKDVELRCDPISGHTALYWYRQSLGQGLEFLIYFQGNSAPDKSGLPSDRFSAERTGGSVSTLTIQRTQQEDSAVYLCASSPPLNTEDFFGQGTRLTVV.

This clonotype was seen at least ten times. This chain connects TRBV5-1 to TRBJ2-3, with 8 nucleotides matching TRBD1. The germline CDR1 and CDR2 sequences are SGHRS and YFSETQ. V was clipped by 0 bases and J by 6 bases; unmatched bases: 12. The CDR3 is 17 amino acids. The CDR3 sequence: CASSLEGRTGSGDTQYF. The CDR3 bases are TGCGCCAGCAGCTTGGAGGGACGGACAGGGAGTGGCGATACGCAGTATTTT. Full variable domain (missing parts from reference TRBV5-1 and TRBJ2-3): KAGVTQTPRYLIKTRGQQVTLSCSPISGHRSVSWYQQTPGQGLQFLFEYFSETQRNKGNFPGRFSGRQFSNSRSEMNVSTLELGDSALYLCASSLEGRTGSGDTQYFGPGTRLTVL.

Regarding this clonotype: A read error is possible here, since a much larger clone lies one base away. V is TRBV6-4 and J is TRBJ2-1; tentative D call: TRBD2 (6 bases). Germline-derived CDR1 and CDR2 are MRHNA and SNTAGT. Trimming stripped 3 bases from V and 3 bases from J, with 9 bases between. This CDR3 comprises 14 residues. This CDR3 is CASSEGSGYNEQFF. CDR3 DNA sequence: TGTGCCAGCAGTGAGGGTAGCGGCTACAATGAGCAGTTCTTC.

This clonotype was seen only once. A much larger clone lies one base from this, so it may be a read error. V usage is TRBV6-4 and J usage is TRBJ2-1; 11 nucleotides align to TRBD2. The trim removed 8 bases at V and 6 bases at J, leaving 12 bases unmatched. The CDR3 contains 16 residues. CDR1 MRHNA and CDR2 SNTAGT come from the germline V gene. The CDR3 DNA reads as TGTGCCAGCGGTAAACTTAGCGGGGGGGCTGCCAATGAGCAGTTCTTC. Its translation: CASGKLSGGAANEQFF.

The table lists this clonotype with a few counts. The V and J genes are TRBV19 and TRBJ2-7, with D possibly matching TRBD1 (5 bases). V was cut by 2 bases and J by 7 bases, with 12 bases left in between. The CDR3 runs 13 residues. The germline gives CDR1 LNHDA, CDR2 SQIVND (reference sequence). Written as DNA, the CDR3 is TGTGCCAGTAGTATAAAGGGGCTTGGAGAGCAGTACTTC. It codes for CASSIKGLGEQYF. The variable domain in full, completed from reference TRBV19 and TRBJ2-7, reads DGGITQSPKYLFRKEGQNVTLSCEQNLNHDAMYWYRQDPGQGLRLIYYSQIVNDFQKGDIAEGYSVSREKKESFPLTVTSAQKNPTAFYLCASSIKGLGEQYFGPGTRLTVT.

This clonotype has ten or more counts. This chain joins TRBV20-1 and TRBJ1-2; 7 bases match TRBD1. V shed 3 bases, J shed 2 bases, and the junction held 6 bases outside the gene matches. CDR3 length: 14 residues. Germline CDR1 DFQATT, CDR2 SNEGSKA (reference sequence). In DNA, the CDR3 is TGCAGTGCTAGGGAGACAGGGTGGAACTATGGCTACACCTTC. This encodes CSARETGWNYGYTF.

This clonotype was seen more than once but under ten times. The chain combines TRBV20-1 with TRBJ1-2; 10 bases are a match to TRBD1. Germline CDR1 is DFQATT and CDR2 is SNEGSKA (reference sequence). The CDR3 covers 17 residues. V trimming: 1 base; J trimming: 2 bases; junction bases outside the gene matches: 10. The CDR3 spells CSARALGTGEGNYGYTF. The CDR3 DNA reads as TGCAGTGCTAGAGCCCTCGGGACAGGGGAAGGAAACTATGGCTACACCTTC.